This is a list of T cell receptor beta chains from one sample in a study of OX40 agonist ivuxolimab in advanced cancers. Repertoires were generated with immunoSEQ multiplex PCR, while TCRdb's copy carries only in-frame clones and drops some. The data contain more than 55,000 clones, around 86% of them singletons. The material sequenced was CD4+ or CD8+ T cells sorted from blood, taken in a trial of the OX40 agonist ivuxolimab. The receptors stem from an adult with an advanced solid tumor such as melanoma, head and neck, liver or kidney cancer. The CDR3 runs from the conserved cysteine through the conserved F or W. A D gene is named only where the DNA matches it firmly. Some rows mark clone size as missing; the rest say once, few, many or name a class of expanded clone.

clone_size j_call d_call cdr3_length v_call cdr3_nt cdr3_aa
NA TRBJ2-5 TRBD2 15 TRBV5-1 TGCGCCAGCAGCCGGGAGGCGTCACGGAGTGAGACCCAGTACTTC CASSREASRSETQYF
few TRBJ1-4 NA 15 TRBV2 TGTGCCAGCAGTGAAGCGCGGCGGAATAATGAAAAACTGTTTTTT CASSEARRNNEKLFF
NA TRBJ1-5 TRBD1 16 TRBV27 TGTGCCAGCAGTTTATCGGGACAGGGGATCAATCAGCCCCAGCATTTT CASSLSGQGINQPQHF
NA TRBJ2-6 TRBD1 15 TRBV6-5 TGTGCCAGCAGGGACGACAGGGCTGGGGCCAACGTCCTGACTTTC CASRDDRAGANVLTF
NA TRBJ2-7 TRBD1 14 TRBV2 TGTGCCAGCAGTCTCGGGACAGGGCTGTACGAGCAGTACTTC CASSLGTGLYEQYF
NA TRBJ1-1 TRBD1 14 TRBV28 TGTGCCAGCAGTCTTTGGGGACAGTACACTGAAGCTTTCTTT CASSLWGQYTEAFF
NA TRBJ2-3 NA 13 TRBV5-6 TGTGCCAGCAGCTTGGTGGCGGTAGATACGCAGTATTTT CASSLVAVDTQYF
NA TRBJ2-5 NA 14 TRBV28 TGTGCCAGCAGCCCCTACAGGGGAGGGGAGACCCAGTACTTC CASSPYRGGETQYF
NA TRBJ1-1 NA 16 TRBV4-1 TGCGCCAGCAGCCAAGAGGCAGGGATTGGTAACACTGAAGCTTTCTTT CASSQEAGIGNTEAFF
NA TRBJ2-3 NA 12 TRBV5-1 TGCGCCAGCAGCTTGGCGCGAGATACGCAGTATTTT CASSLARDTQYF
NA TRBJ1-1 NA 15 TRBV6-1 TGTGCCAGCAGTGACGGGCGGCTTCAGCGAGCTGAAGCTTTCTTT CASSDGRLQRAEAFF
once TRBJ2-2 TRBD2 17 TRBV5-1 TGCGCCAGCAGCTTGGGACGGGGACTACGGCTGGCCGGGGAGCTGTTTTTT CASSLGRGLRLAGELFF
NA TRBJ1-5 NA 15 TRBV6-5 TGTGCCAGCAGCGTACAGGGTATCAGCAATCAGCCCCAGCATTTT CASSVQGISNQPQHF
NA TRBJ2-5 NA 14 TRBV5-1 TGCGCCAGCAGCTTGGGGGACTGGCAAGAGACCCAGTACTTC CASSLGDWQETQYF
NA TRBJ2-7 NA 15 TRBV28 TGTGCCAGCAGTTCTGTGGGCTGGGTCGCTGGCGAGCAGTACTTC CASSSVGWVAGEQYF
NA TRBJ2-1 TRBD2 13 TRBV4-1 TGCGCCAGCCGGCGGGAGGGGAGCAATGAGCAGTTCTTC CASRREGSNEQFF
once TRBJ1-1 NA 14 TRBV9 TGTGCCAGCAGCCCTGGACAGATGAACACTGAAGCTTTCTTT CASSPGQMNTEAFF
NA TRBJ1-4 NA 14 TRBV2 TGTGCCACCCAGGTGGGATGGACTAATGAAAAACTGTTTTTT CATQVGWTNEKLFF
few TRBJ1-5 NA 14 TRBV7-8 TGTGCCAGCAGCCCCCTCTCTGGGGATCAGCCCCAGCATTTT CASSPLSGDQPQHF
NA TRBJ2-7 TRBD1 13 TRBV6-5 TGTGCCAGCAAGGAGACAGGGGCCTACGAGCAGTACTTC CASKETGAYEQYF
NA TRBJ2-7 NA 15 TRBV5-6 TGTGCCAGCAGCTCAGACCGGGACACTTCCTACGAGCAGTACTTC CASSSDRDTSYEQYF
NA TRBJ2-2 NA 15 TRBV15 TGTGCCACCAGCAGAGGAGGGGGGTGGGCCGGGGAGCTGTTTTTT CATSRGGGWAGELFF
NA TRBJ1-5 NA 13 TRBV6-5 TGTGCCAGCAGTTACTCGGGCGAACAGCCCCAGCATTTT CASSYSGEQPQHF
NA TRBJ2-7 NA 12 TRBV30 TGTGCCTGGGGTCGGGGTAAGCGGGAGCAGTACTTC CAWGRGKREQYF
NA TRBJ1-5 TRBD1 16 TRBV7-8 TGTGCCAGCAGCTTAAGTAACAGGGGAGGAAATCAGCCCCAGCATTTT CASSLSNRGGNQPQHF
NA TRBJ2-7 TRBD2 18 TRBV28 TGTGCCAGCAGCCCCAGCGGCATTGGTGGCGGGAGAACCTACGAGCAGTACTTC CASSPSGIGGGRTYEQYF
NA TRBJ1-3 NA 13 TRBV28 TGTGCCAGCGGACTGAACTCTGGAAACACCATATATTTT CASGLNSGNTIYF
NA TRBJ1-5 TRBD1 16 TRBV28 TGTGCCAGCAGTTATATAGGGGGCTATAGCAATCAGCCCCAGCATTTT CASSYIGGYSNQPQHF
NA TRBJ1-2 TRBD1 14 TRBV28 TGTGCCAGCAGTTCCGGGACAGGGACGCCTGGCTACACCTTC CASSSGTGTPGYTF
NA TRBJ1-2 NA 17 TRBV4-2 TGTGCCAGCAGCCACAAAGTGGGGGCCTCGGGGGGTTATGGCTACACCTTC CASSHKVGASGGYGYTF
once TRBJ2-7 NA 14 TRBV6-1 TGTGCCAGCAGGAGGGGGACAAGACCGTACGAGCAGTACTTC CASRRGTRPYEQYF
NA TRBJ1-3 NA 16 TRBV4-1 TGCGCCAGCAGCCAAGGTGAGGGACGTGCTGGAAACACCATATATTTT CASSQGEGRAGNTIYF
NA TRBJ1-1 NA 13 TRBV30 TGTGCCTGGAGTACATCGTGGAACACTGAAGCTTTCTTT CAWSTSWNTEAFF
NA TRBJ2-5 NA 14 TRBV19 TGTGCCAGTAAGTCCACGGGGGACGGGAAGACCCAGTACTTC CASKSTGDGKTQYF
NA TRBJ2-1 TRBD2 17 TRBV6-1 TGTGCCAGCAGTGAAGCTCCGGGCAGGCGGGGGTACAATGAGCAGTTCTTC CASSEAPGRRGYNEQFF
NA TRBJ1-5 NA 12 TRBV27 TGTGCCAGCAGTCCACAGGGACAGCCCCAGCATTTT CASSPQGQPQHF
NA TRBJ2-7 TRBD1 12 TRBV15 TGTGCAACGGGACAGGGGAGCTACGAGCAGTACTTC CATGQGSYEQYF
NA TRBJ2-1 TRBD2 14 TRBV9 TGTGCCAGCAGCGTCCACGTTAGCGGGAATGAGCAGTTCTTC CASSVHVSGNEQFF
NA TRBJ2-7 TRBD2 16 TRBV30 TGTGCCTGGAGTGACCCGGGTACGAGCGGGAGTCGCGAGCAGTACTTC CAWSDPGTSGSREQYF
NA TRBJ2-7 NA 13 TRBV29-1 TGCAGCGTTCAACCGACAGGCTCCTACGAGCAGTACTTC CSVQPTGSYEQYF
once TRBJ1-4 NA 14 TRBV25-1 TGTGCCACCTCAACTCAGGCCTTTAATGAAAAACTGTTTTTT CATSTQAFNEKLFF
NA TRBJ1-1 TRBD1 16 TRBV5-1 TGCGCCAGCAGCCCTGGGACAGGGAGTATGAACACTGAAGCTTTCTTT CASSPGTGSMNTEAFF
once TRBJ2-2 NA 14 TRBV10-2 TGCGCCAGCAGTGGAGTAAGAGACACCGGGGAGCTGTTTTTT CASSGVRDTGELFF
NA TRBJ1-3 NA 14 TRBV2 TGTGCCAGCAGTACCGGCCCCTCTGGAAACACCATATATTTT CASSTGPSGNTIYF
NA TRBJ2-1 NA 16 TRBV12-2 TGTGCAAGTCGCCGCAGGACTAGCGGGTCTTACAATGAGCAGTTCTTC CASRRRTSGSYNEQFF
NA TRBJ2-1 TRBD2 12 TRBV5-4 TGTGCCAGCAGCTGGAGCGGGGCTGAGCAGTTCTTC CASSWSGAEQFF
once TRBJ2-5 TRBD2 14 TRBV2 TGTGCCAGCGGACTAGCGGACCAAGCGGAGACCCAGTACTTC CASGLADQAETQYF
NA TRBJ1-1 TRBD1 17 TRBV5-1 TGCGCCAGCAGCTTGTCCCTTAGGACAGGGTCGAACACTGAAGCTTTCTTT CASSLSLRTGSNTEAFF
NA TRBJ2-5 TRBD2 15 TRBV2 TGTGCCAGCAGGGGACTAACCCCGATCCTGGGGGAGCAGTACTTC CASRGLTPILGEQYF
NA TRBJ2-3 NA 14 TRBV9 TGTGCCAGCTGCCGGAACCCTGGCACAGATACGCAGTATTTT CASCRNPGTDTQYF
once TRBJ1-2 NA 14 TRBV7-3 TGTGCCAGCAGCTTAGAGGGGCGCCTGTCTGGCTACACCTTC CASSLEGRLSGYTF
NA TRBJ2-1 TRBD1 15 TRBV6-4 TGTGCCAGCAGTCTAGAGGGGGCTCCCTACAATGAGCAGTTCTTC CASSLEGAPYNEQFF
NA TRBJ1-1 TRBD1 15 TRBV6-6 TGTGCCAGCAACCTGGGGACAGGGATGAACACTGAAGCTTTCTTT CASNLGTGMNTEAFF
NA TRBJ1-4 NA 13 TRBV25-1 TGTGCCAGCAGTGACTACAGAGATGAAAAACTGTTTTTT CASSDYRDEKLFF
NA TRBJ2-1 TRBD2 16 TRBV11-1 TGTGCCAGCAGCTTAGCCACTAGCGGCGCCTACAATGAGCAGTTCTTC CASSLATSGAYNEQFF
NA TRBJ1-5 NA 17 TRBV19 TGTGCCAGTAGTATATATTCCCCCGGGGGGAGCAATCAGCCCCAGCATTTT CASSIYSPGGSNQPQHF
NA TRBJ2-5 NA 11 TRBV28 TGTGCCAGCAGTTTACGCAGGGAGCAGTACTTC CASSLRREQYF